This T cell receptor (beta chain) originates from a study of metastatic and nonmetastatic thyroid tumors. TCRdb re-analyzed the PCR reads using MiXCR. In the table there are about 38,000 clones, less than 60% of which are singletons. CDR3 length: 14 amino acids. V shed 4 bases, J shed 1 base, and the junction held 4 bases outside the gene matches. Germline values: CDR1 DFQATT, CDR2 SNEGSKA (reference sequence). Thyroid surgery was preceded by no treatment in any patient. This clonotype originated in a male donor with papillary thyroid cancer or a benign thyroid nodule (not recorded which). Some clones in this sample may be carry-over from other donors' samples. This chain joins TRBV20-1 and TRBJ2-7; the match to TRBD2 covers 10 bases. Sequenced material: tumor tissue. The CDR3 here is CSAMAAGGSYEQYF. The CDR3 bases are TGCAGTGCTATGGCAGCGGGAGGGTCCTACGAGCAGTACTTC.